Here is one T cell receptor beta chain with its context. Antigen specificity is unknown. CDR1 is SEHNR, CDR2 FQNEAQ, per germline (reference sequence). The CDR3 is 15 residues long. Trimming stripped 0 bases from V and 2 bases from J, with 9 bases between. This sample stems from a study of CD8+ T cells in alopecia areata. General study results and limits: Lesional scalp displayed greater clonality than normal scalp, most notably in alopecia totalis/universalis.

CD4+ cells of a few patients were further sorted as CD25+CD127-. Both peripheral blood and punch biopsies of lesional scalp skin were obtained from patients who had alopecia areata. Following extraction, RNA underwent reverse transcription to cDNA, which served as the sequencing template. Here immunoSEQ multiplex PCR was the method, and the copy in TCRdb shows in-frame clones only, minus some. There are roughly 40,000 clones in the sample; nearly 55% occur only once, and about 1.7% lies in the top ten. The chain carries TRBV7-9 and TRBJ2-3; D remains unclear. This clonotype was sampled from a human donor with alopecia areata. Sequencing was done on a sample of CD4+ Tregs sorted from blood. CDR3 DNA: TGTGCCAGCAGCTTAGCGGTCGCCCCCACAGATACGCAGTATTTT. Protein: CASSLAVAPTDTQYF.